The clone carrying this T cell receptor (beta chain) was recorded a few times. The ends lost 2 bases at V and 0 bases at J; junction bases unmatched: 4. The CDR3 extends over 15 amino acids. Germline V gives CDR1 SGHRS, CDR2 YFSETQ. This sample is drawn from a study of blood T cell repertoires in COVID-19. Study-wide context: COVID-19 samples collected from the United States, Italy and Spain covered acute and convalescent phases.

In the study's own analysis: Researchers report that nucleated cell counts were estimated from reference gene primer amplification. Measured with immunoSEQ multiplex PCR; TCRdb has only the in-frame clones, and not every one. For V, J and clone size, that table is used; D and trimming come from the DNA. There are some 50,000 clones in the sample; roughly 82% occur only once, and less than 9.5% lies in the top ten. The rearrangement joins TRBV5-1 to TRBJ1-1, with TRBD1 identical over 7 bases. Sequencing used peripheral blood. This TCR was recovered from a man aged 35-49 years with acute or convalescent COVID-19. CDR3 sequence (DNA): TGCGCCAGCAGCTTCCAGACAGGGATGAACACTGAAGCTTTCTTT. Residues: CASSFQTGMNTEAFF. The whole variable domain, remainder taken from reference TRBV5-1 and TRBJ1-1, is KAGVTQTPRYLIKTRGQQVTLSCSPISGHRSVSWYQQTPGQGLQFLFEYFSETQRNKGNFPGRFSGRQFSNSRSEMNVSTLELGDSALYLCASSFQTGMNTEAFFGQGTRLTVV.